What follows describes a single T cell receptor beta chain. Its antigen is as yet unknown. The germline gives CDR1 ENHRY, CDR2 SYGVKD. Trimming cost V 4 bases and J 6 bases, with 15 bases left between them. The CDR3 is made up of 14 amino acids. This entry comes from a study of T-cell reconstitution after alpha-beta-depleted transplantation in children. Study observations and caveats: About two months after transplant, alpha-beta T cells reportedly came from several hundred expanded graft clones.

Unique molecular identifiers were incorporated into the prepared TCRbeta library. TCRdb re-called the PCR reads through MiXCR, storing one row per CDR3 protein. The sample comprises a few hundred thousand distinct CDR3 sequences, around 15% of which are singletons, and approximately 29% rests with the top ten. This TCR derives from a boy under three years old who had a stem cell transplant for Wiskott-Aldrich syndrome, so the T cells may come from the graft donor. The chain couples TRBV10-3 to TRBJ2-5, with D possibly being TRBD1 (6 bases). The sequencing used PBMCs, mostly from graft donor cells, collected 360 days after TCRalphabeta/CD19-depleted stem cell transplant. CDR3 DNA sequence: TGTGCCATCAGTGGCGACAGGCAAGGGAAGACCCAGTACTTC. Its translation: CAISGDRQGKTQYF.